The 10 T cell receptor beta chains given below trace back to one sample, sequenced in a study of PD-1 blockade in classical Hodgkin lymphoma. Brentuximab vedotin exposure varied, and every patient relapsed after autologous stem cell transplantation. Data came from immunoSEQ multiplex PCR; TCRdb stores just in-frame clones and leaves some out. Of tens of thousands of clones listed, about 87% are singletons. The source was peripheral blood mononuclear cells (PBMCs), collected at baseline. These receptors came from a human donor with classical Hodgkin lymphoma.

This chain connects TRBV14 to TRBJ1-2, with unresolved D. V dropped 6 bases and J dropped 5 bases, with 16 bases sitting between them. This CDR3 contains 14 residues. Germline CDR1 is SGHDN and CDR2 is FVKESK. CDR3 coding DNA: TGTGCCAGCAGTCCGGACCCTCTAGGGTATGGCTACACCTTC. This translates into CASSPDPLGYGYTF.

DNA of the CDR3: TGTGCCAGCAGCGCCACAGGGGGCTACGAGCAGTACTTC. Protein sequence: CASSATGGYEQYF. The chain recombines TRBV7-2 with TRBJ2-7, with 8 bases matching TRBD1. Germline V gene data show CDR1 as SGHTA and CDR2 as FQGNSA. This CDR3 comprises 13 residues. The J segment lost 3 bases and the V segment lost 5 bases, leaving 3 bases of the junction unmatched.

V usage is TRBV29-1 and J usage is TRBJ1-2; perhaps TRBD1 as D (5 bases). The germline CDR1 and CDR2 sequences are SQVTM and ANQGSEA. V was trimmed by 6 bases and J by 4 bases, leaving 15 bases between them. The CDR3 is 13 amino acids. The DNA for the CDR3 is TGCAGCGTCTGGATGGGGCCCGCCTATGGCTACACCTTC. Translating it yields CSVWMGPAYGYTF.

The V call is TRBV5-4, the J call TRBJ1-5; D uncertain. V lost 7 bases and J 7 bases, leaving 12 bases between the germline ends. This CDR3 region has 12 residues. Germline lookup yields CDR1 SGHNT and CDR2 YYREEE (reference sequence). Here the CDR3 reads CASLTSEQPQHF. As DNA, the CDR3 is TGTGCCAGCTTAACGAGTGAACAGCCCCAGCATTTT. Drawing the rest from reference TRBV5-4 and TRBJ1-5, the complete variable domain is ETGVTQSPTHLIKTRGQQVTLRCSSQSGHNTVSWYQQALGQGPQFIFQYYREEENGRGNFPPRFSGLQFPNYSSELNVNALELDDSALYLCASLTSEQPQHFGDGTRLSIL.

DNA of the CDR3: TGTGCCAGCGCACGGACAGGGGAAGGGGAGACCCAGTACTTC. Its translation: CASARTGEGETQYF. The V gene is TRBV28, the J gene TRBJ2-5, with 9 bases aligning to TRBD1. Germline CDR1 and CDR2: MDHEN and SYDVKM. The CDR3 loop spans 14 amino acids. Losses at the gene ends were 8 bases for V and 5 bases for J; bases not matched to a gene: 9.

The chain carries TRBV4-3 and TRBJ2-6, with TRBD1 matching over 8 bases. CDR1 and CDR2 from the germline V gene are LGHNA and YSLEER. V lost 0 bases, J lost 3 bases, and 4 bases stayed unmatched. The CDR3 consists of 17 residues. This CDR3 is CASSQDQGANGANVLTF. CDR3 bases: TGCGCCAGCAGCCAAGACCAGGGGGCGAATGGGGCCAACGTCCTGACTTTC.

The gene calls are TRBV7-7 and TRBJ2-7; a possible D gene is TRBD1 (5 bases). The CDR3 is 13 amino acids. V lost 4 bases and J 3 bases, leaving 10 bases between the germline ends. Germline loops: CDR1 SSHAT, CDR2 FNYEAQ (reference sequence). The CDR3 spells CASSSADSYEQYF. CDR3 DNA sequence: TGTGCCAGCAGCTCAGCAGACAGCTACGAGCAGTACTTC.

The CDR3, as DNA: TGTGCCAGCAGCTTAATGGAAGCCCAGTACAATGAGCAGTTCTTC. This encodes CASSLMEAQYNEQFF. This chain uses TRBV7-3 with TRBJ2-1; D unresolved. From germline, CDR1 is SGHTA and CDR2 FQGTGA. This CDR3 is built from 15 residues. The germline V and J ends were trimmed by 1 base and 4 bases, with 11 bases remaining between them. The full variable domain, in which reference TRBV7-3 and TRBJ2-1 provide the parts outside the CDR3, is GAGVSQTPSNKVTEKGKYVELRCDPISGHTALYWYRQSLGQGPEFLIYFQGTGAADDSGLPNDRFFAVRPEGSVSTLKIQRTERGDSAVYLCASSLMEAQYNEQFFGPGTRLTVL.

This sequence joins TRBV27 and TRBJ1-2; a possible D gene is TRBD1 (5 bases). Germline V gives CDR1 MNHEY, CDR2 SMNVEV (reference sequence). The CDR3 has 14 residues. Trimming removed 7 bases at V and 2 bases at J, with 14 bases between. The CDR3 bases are TGTGCCAGCAAAACGACAGTGTTGAACTATGGCTACACCTTC. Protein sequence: CASKTTVLNYGYTF.

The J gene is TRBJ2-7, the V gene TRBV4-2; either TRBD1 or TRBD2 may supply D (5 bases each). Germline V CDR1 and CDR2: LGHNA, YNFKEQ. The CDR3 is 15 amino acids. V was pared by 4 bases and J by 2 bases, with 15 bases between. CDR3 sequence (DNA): TGTGCCAGCAGCCTGGGGACGAATGGGGCCTACGAGCAGTACTTC. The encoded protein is CASSLGTNGAYEQYF.